These 13 T cell receptor beta chains came from one sample sequenced in a study of vaccination effects on CD4 cells after COVID-19. No cognate antigen is known for these TCRs. The repertoire was sequenced with immunoSEQ multiplex PCR; TCRdb's copy has only in-frame clones and lacks some. The sample contains over 45,000 clones, approximately 70% of which appear only once. Antigen-specific CD4+ T cells were first expanded with viral peptide pools by the ViraFEST assay and only then sequenced. After around ten days in culture, the CD4+ T cells were isolated. Nucleocapsid antibody tests were negative, and the vaccine recipients had no prior SARS-CoV-2 infection. The source material was CD4+ T cells from PBMCs cultured with SARS-CoV-2 spike peptides, sampled before COVID-19 vaccination. Receptors were obtained from a human donor who received a COVID-19 vaccine.

The chain is built from TRBV29-1 and TRBJ1-3; D ambiguous. CDR3 size: 14 residues. Per the germline V gene, CDR1 is SQVTM and CDR2 is ANQGSEA. Trimming cost V 6 bases and J 1 base, with 13 bases left between them. In nucleotides, the CDR3 is TGCAGCGTCCATACCGAGGGATCTGGAAACACCATATATTTT. Its protein product is CSVHTEGSGNTIYF.

The chain is built from TRBV11-2 and TRBJ2-1; no clear D gene. CDR3 length: 13 residues. V was clipped by 0 bases and J by 13 bases, with 13 bases between them. CDR1 SGHAT and CDR2 FQNNGV come from the germline V gene. Here the CDR3 DNA reads TGTGCCAGCAGCTTAGATTTGGTAGGAGAACAGTTCTTC. Its translation: CASSLDLVGEQFF.

The chain links TRBV18 to TRBJ2-7, with 9 bases identical to TRBD1. There are 16 residues in the CDR3. Looked up from germline, CDR1 is KGHSH and CDR2 is LQKENI. The V segment lost 3 bases and the J segment 2 bases; nucleotides outside the gene matches: 8. In DNA form, the CDR3 reads TGTGCCAGCTCACCCCCTACAGGGGGCGCCCCCTACGAGCAGTACTTC. Its protein product is CASSPPTGGAPYEQYF.

This chain uses TRBV5-6 with TRBJ2-1, with 14 positions matching TRBD2. In germline, CDR1 is SGHDT, CDR2 YYEEEE. V dropped 6 bases and J dropped 4; count of bases not matched to a gene: 6. This CDR3 spans 16 amino acids. The CDR3 bases are TGTGCCAGCACCTTCCGACTAGCGGGGGGGTACAATGAGCAGTTCTTC. It yields the protein CASTFRLAGGYNEQFF.

The chain uses TRBV2 and TRBJ1-1; the D is unclear. V lost 7 bases and J lost 7, with 19 bases in between. Germline V gives CDR1 SNHLY, CDR2 FYNNEI. The CDR3 contains 14 residues. The CDR3 DNA is TGTGCCAGCATCCCCCGGCGTGGTGGTGATGAAGCTTTCTTT. Amino acid sequence: CASIPRRGGDEAFF.

V is TRBV4-2 and J is TRBJ2-3; the match to TRBD2 covers 8 bases. Per germline, CDR1 LGHNA and CDR2 YNFKEQ. V lost 0 bases and J lost 1; bases outside the gene matches: 6. This CDR3 has 17 residues. CDR3 bases: TGTGCCAGCAGCCAAGACACAGTTAGCGGGGGCACAGATACGCAGTATTTT. This translates into CASSQDTVSGGTDTQYF.

The chain is built from TRBV7-3 and TRBJ1-1, with D hard to call. Germline values: CDR1 SGHTA, CDR2 FQGTGA. The CDR3 loop spans 13 amino acids. The germline V and J ends were trimmed by 4 bases and 1 base, with 7 bases remaining between them. As DNA, the CDR3 is TGTGCCAGCAGCTCCACGCAGAACACTGAAGCTTTCTTT. This translates into CASSSTQNTEAFF.

The J gene is TRBJ2-7, the V gene TRBV29-1; 8 bases map to TRBD1. The ends lost 4 bases at V and 6 bases at J; junction bases unmatched: 5. The CDR3 contains 12 residues. Germline V gene lookup returns CDR1 SQVTM and CDR2 ANQGSEA. The DNA for the CDR3 is TGCAGCGTTGCTAAGGACAGGGCCGAGCAGTACTTC. It translates to CSVAKDRAEQYF.

This chain joins TRBV3-1 (or the pseudogene TRBV3-2) and TRBJ2-2, with TRBD1 matching over 9 bases. This CDR3 comprises 13 residues. Trimming took 11 bases from V and 7 from J; bases not matched to a gene: 8. Germline CDR1 LGHDT, CDR2 YNNKEL (reference sequence). This chain's CDR3 is CAGIQGAGGELFF. CDR3 nucleotides: TGTGCCGGGATACAGGGGGCCGGCGGGGAGCTGTTTTTT.

The chain is built from TRBV5-6 and TRBJ1-5; 12 positions match TRBD1. J lost 2 bases, V lost 1 base, and 10 bases had no gene match. The germline V gene has CDR1 SGHDT and CDR2 YYEEEE. This CDR3 is built from 19 residues. CDR3 in DNA: TGTGCCAGCAGCTTGTTAGGGGACAGGGGGCTCTGGGGCAATCAGCCCCAGCATTTT. Translated, it gives CASSLLGDRGLWGNQPQHF. Full variable domain (outside the CDR3, taken from reference TRBV5-6 and TRBJ1-5): DAGVTQSPTHLIKTRGQQVTLRCSPKSGHDTVSWYQQALGQGPQFIFQYYEEEERQRGNFPDRFSGHQFPNYSSELNVNALLLGDSALYLCASSLLGDRGLWGNQPQHFGDGTRLSIL.

The chain recombines TRBV6-6 with TRBJ1-1, with D hard to call. This CDR3 has 14 residues. V lost 2 bases to trimming and J lost 3 bases, with 10 bases between them. Germline V CDR1 and CDR2: MNHNY, SVGAGI (reference sequence). The CDR3 bases are TGTGCCAGCAGTTACCCGAACTATTACACTGAAGCTTTCTTT. Its translation: CASSYPNYYTEAFF.

This chain links TRBV6-1 with TRBJ2-2; D not certain. Germline values: CDR1 MNHNS, CDR2 SASEGT. This CDR3 comprises 14 residues. V dropped 2 bases and J dropped 7 bases, with 11 bases sitting between them. Here the CDR3 DNA reads TGTGCCAGCAGTGAATTTGAAGGGAACGGGGAGCTGTTTTTT. This sequence encodes CASSEFEGNGELFF.

A few counts support this clone. The CDR3, as DNA: TGTGCCAGCAGCGTAGGGAGCGGGGCGAACACCGGGGAGCTGTTTTTT. Protein: CASSVGSGANTGELFF. The J gene is TRBJ2-2, the V gene TRBV9; TRBD2 agrees at 7 bases. Per germline, CDR1 SGDLS and CDR2 YYNGEE. V was pared by 0 bases and J by 0 bases, with 2 bases of the junction left unmatched. The length of the CDR3 is 16 residues.